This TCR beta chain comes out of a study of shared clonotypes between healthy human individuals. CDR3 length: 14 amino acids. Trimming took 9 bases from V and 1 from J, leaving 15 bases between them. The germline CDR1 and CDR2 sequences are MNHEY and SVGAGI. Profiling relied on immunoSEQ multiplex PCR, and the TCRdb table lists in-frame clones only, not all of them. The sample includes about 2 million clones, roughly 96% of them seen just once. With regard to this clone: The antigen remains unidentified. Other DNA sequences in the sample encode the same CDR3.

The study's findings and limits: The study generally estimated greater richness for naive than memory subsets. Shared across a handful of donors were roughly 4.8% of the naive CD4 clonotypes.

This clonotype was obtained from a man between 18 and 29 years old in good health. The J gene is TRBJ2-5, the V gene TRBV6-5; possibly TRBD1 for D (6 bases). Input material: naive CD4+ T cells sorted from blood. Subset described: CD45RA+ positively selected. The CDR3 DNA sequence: TGTGCCAGTTCTCGTGGACAGACCCAAGAGACCCAGTACTTC. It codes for CASSRGQTQETQYF.